These 11 T cell receptor beta chains were sequenced from one sample in a study of blood T cells in healthy people across ages. Primers used in a second PCR of roughly 6 to 11 cycles were a sample-barcoded 5' primer and a J-beta primer mix. TCRdb re-analysed the 5' RACE reads in MiXCR, keeping a single row per CDR3 protein. The table shows under 2 million distinct CDR3 sequences, with about 35% occurring only once. The source material was blood. These TCRs come from a woman between 25 and 40 years old in good health.

In its sample, this clonotype was seen a few times. This chain links TRBV7-8 with TRBJ1-4; maybe TRBD1 (5 bases). Trimming left V 3 bases short and J 8 bases short, with 10 bases between. Germline-derived CDR1 and CDR2 are SGHVS and FQNEAQ. CDR3 length: 13 amino acids. The CDR3 protein is CASSFLTEEKLFF. The CDR3 bases are TGTGCCAGCAGCTTTTTGACAGAGGAAAAACTGTTTTTT.

In this sample, this clonotype turned up a few times. This chain links TRBV20-1 with TRBJ2-7; TRBD2 matches at 14 bases. The CDR3 length is 15 residues. Looked up from germline, CDR1 is DFQATT and CDR2 is SNEGSKA (reference sequence). V shed 0 bases and J 7 bases; nucleotides not matched to a gene: 5. CDR3 protein: CSARDRGLAGVEQYF. The CDR3, as DNA: TGCAGTGCTAGAGACCGGGGACTAGCGGGGGTAGAGCAGTACTTC.

The V gene is TRBV19, the J gene TRBJ2-6; D gene unclear. Germline lookup yields CDR1 LNHDA and CDR2 SQIVND (reference sequence). The germline V and J ends were trimmed by 1 base and 0 bases, with 7 bases remaining between them. CDR3 length equals 16 residues. CDR3 protein: CASSIVTASGANVLTF. The DNA for the CDR3 is TGTGCCAGTAGTATAGTAACAGCCTCTGGGGCCAACGTCCTGACTTTC.

J is TRBJ1-2 and V is TRBV9; TRBD1 might be the D (5 bases). Germline V gene data show CDR1 as SGDLS and CDR2 as YYNGEE. The V end lost 10 bases, the J end lost 7 bases, and 23 bases lay between the germline ends. CDR3 size: 14 residues. The CDR3 nucleotides read TGTGCCGGCTATTACAGGAAAGATGGCTGTGGCTACACCTTC. Its translation: CAGYYRKDGCGYTF. Full variable domain (remainder filled in from reference TRBV9 and TRBJ1-2): DSGVTQTPKHLITATGQRVTLRCSPRSGDLSVYWYQQSLDQGLQFLIQYYNGEERAKGNILERFSAQQFPDLHSELNLSSLELGDSALYFCAGYYRKDGCGYTFGSGTRLTVV.

The chain recombines TRBV15 with TRBJ2-1, with D uncertain. The CDR3 has 15 amino acids. Trimming stripped 0 bases from V and 11 bases from J, with 17 bases between. Germline V gives CDR1 LNHNV, CDR2 YYDKDF (reference sequence). The CDR3 here is CATSRDGSVADKQFF. The CDR3 nucleotides are TGTGCCACCAGCAGAGATGGTAGTGTCGCCGACAAGCAGTTCTTC. The whole variable domain, filled in from reference TRBV15 and TRBJ2-1, reads DAMVIQNPRYQVTQFGKPVTLSCSQTLNHNVMYWYQQKSSQAPKLLFHYYDKDFNNEADTPDNFQSRRPNTSFCFLDIRSPGLGDTAMYLCATSRDGSVADKQFFGPGTRLTVL.

With respect to this clonotype: A junction end diverges from the germline sequence, so it may reflect a read error. The chain carries TRBV14 and TRBJ1-6; possibly TRBD1 for D (6 bases). Germline V gene data show CDR1 as SGHDN and CDR2 as FVKESK. This CDR3 has 17 amino acids. The CDR3 sequence is CASSHLSQTGYYSPLHF. The DNA for the CDR3 is TGTGCCAGCAGCCACCTAAGTCAGACAGGATACTATTCGCCCCTCCACTTT.

This chain joins TRBV5-1 and TRBJ2-3; D is perhaps TRBD1 or TRBD2 (5 bases each). Trimming took off 6 bases at V and 0 bases at J, with 14 bases between the two ends. Germline values: CDR1 SGHRS, CDR2 YFSETQ. The CDR3 contains 15 residues. The CDR3, as DNA: TGCGCCAGCATTAAAGACGGGGCTAGCACAGATACGCAGTATTTT. It codes for CASIKDGASTDTQYF.

This clonotype has only a few counts. V gene TRBV20-1 combines with J gene TRBJ2-5; 8 bases map to TRBD2. The DNA end is a closer match to TRBJ2-7, so the J assignment may be wrong. The CDR3 has 13 residues. CDR1 is DFQATT and CDR2 is SNEGSKA in the germline V gene (reference sequence). CDR3 in amino acids: CSASGRAPNEQYF. The CDR3 nucleotides read TGCAGTGCTAGCGGGAGGGCCCCTAACGAGCAGTACTTC.

This clonotype was picked up a small number of times. This rearrangement joins TRBV30 to TRBJ2-5; D is perhaps TRBD1 (6 bases). The ends were cut back, 5 bases at V and 1 base at J, with 14 bases in the middle. The CDR3 is made up of 14 amino acids. CDR1 and CDR2 (germline): GTSNPN, SVGIG (reference sequence). CDR3 protein: CAWGTGQFQETQYF. CDR3 nucleotides: TGTGCCTGGGGGACCGGACAGTTCCAAGAGACCCAGTACTTC.

A few counts support this clonotype. The chain has TRBV27 and TRBJ2-1; TRBD1 matches at 7 bases. Looked up from germline, CDR1 is MNHEY and CDR2 is SMNVEV (reference sequence). The length of the CDR3 is 15 residues. The V segment lost 5 bases and the J segment 3 bases; nucleotides outside the gene matches: 7. The CDR3 region has the DNA TGTGCCAGCAGTCTAACCTGGACAGGCTACAATGAGCAGTTCTTC. Residues: CASSLTWTGYNEQFF.

This clonotype occurred a few times. This rearrangement joins TRBV3-1 to TRBJ2-3, with TRBD1 matching 8 bases. V shed 0 bases and J 2 bases; nucleotides not matched to a gene: 16. The germline gives CDR1 LGHDT, CDR2 YNNKEL (reference sequence). CDR3 size: 20 residues. The CDR3 protein is CASSQDGGTGDRWNTDTQYF. CDR3 bases: TGTGCCAGCAGCCAAGATGGGGGGACAGGAGACCGATGGAACACAGATACGCAGTATTTT.